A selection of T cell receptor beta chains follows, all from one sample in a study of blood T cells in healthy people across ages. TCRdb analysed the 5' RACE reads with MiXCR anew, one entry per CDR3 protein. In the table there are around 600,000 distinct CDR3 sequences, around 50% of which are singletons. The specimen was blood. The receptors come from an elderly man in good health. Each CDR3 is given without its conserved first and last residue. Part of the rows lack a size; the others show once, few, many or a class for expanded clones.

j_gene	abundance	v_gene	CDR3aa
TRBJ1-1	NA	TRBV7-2	ASSHPRDRVSEAF
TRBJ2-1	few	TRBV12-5	ASGPRDRRYNEQF
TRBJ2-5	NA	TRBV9	ASSPLGLLGQETQY
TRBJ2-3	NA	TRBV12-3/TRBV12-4	ASSGYRGLSADTQY
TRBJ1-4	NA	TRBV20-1	SARDLPGRDNEKLF
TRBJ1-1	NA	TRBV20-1	SARAQGNTEAF
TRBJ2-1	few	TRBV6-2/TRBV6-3	ASSFRTSGFNEQF
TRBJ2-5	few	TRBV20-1	SAMRLAGLEETQY
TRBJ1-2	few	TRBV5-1	ASSSNRDSPRGVNYGYT
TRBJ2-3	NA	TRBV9	ASSARGVEDTQY
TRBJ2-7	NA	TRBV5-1	ASSAGTGGYEQY
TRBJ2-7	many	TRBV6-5	ASSPGQGFAEQY
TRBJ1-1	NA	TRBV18	ASSLDREWRGTEAF
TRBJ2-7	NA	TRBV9	ASSGPPHSYEQY
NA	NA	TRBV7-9	ASSLGIPPVYEQY
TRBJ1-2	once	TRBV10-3	AISEGTSYGYT
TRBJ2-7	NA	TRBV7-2	ASSLVGTGTAYEQY
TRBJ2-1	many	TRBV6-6	ASSYSRQGAGNEQF
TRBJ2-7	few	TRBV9	ASSVAGGSSYEQY
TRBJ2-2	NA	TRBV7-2	ASSLGFQFTGELF
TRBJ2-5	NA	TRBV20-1	SAGPGEEETQY
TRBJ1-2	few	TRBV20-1	SVPGTPYGYT
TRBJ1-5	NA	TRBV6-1	ASRRDRGYQPQH
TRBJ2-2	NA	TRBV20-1	SARPLLLAGVGTGELF
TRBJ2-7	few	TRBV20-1	SARVREGPYEQY
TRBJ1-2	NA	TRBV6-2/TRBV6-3	ASEPLQGLGYGYT
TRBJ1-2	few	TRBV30	AWSVSGYGYT
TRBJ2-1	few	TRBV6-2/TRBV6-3	ASSAQRGNEQF
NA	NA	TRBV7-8	ACSLALGEIYEQY
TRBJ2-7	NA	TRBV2	ASSEDGRAYEQY
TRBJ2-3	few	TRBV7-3	ASSFVSGSSTDTQY
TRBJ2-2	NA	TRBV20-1	SARAPEGGTGELF
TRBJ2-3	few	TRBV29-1	SVEGLAGSTDTQY
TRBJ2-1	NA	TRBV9	ASSAVAGEQF
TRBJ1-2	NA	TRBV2	ASRDGLTNYGYT
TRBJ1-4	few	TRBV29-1	TTLVGGKLF
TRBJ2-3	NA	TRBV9	ASSVERSGGHGESTDTQY
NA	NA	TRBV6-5	ASIRLAGGAHEQY
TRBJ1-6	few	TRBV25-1	ASSDRTSYNSPLH
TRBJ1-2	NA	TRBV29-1	SVLQGDNYGYT
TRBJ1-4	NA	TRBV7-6	ASSFRTGDDEKLF
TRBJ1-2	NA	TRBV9	ASSGLGQRANYGYT
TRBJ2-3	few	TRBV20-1	SAPGLAGWTDTQY
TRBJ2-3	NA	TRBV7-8	ASTPSDTQY
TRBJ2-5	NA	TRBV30	AWGKNVEETQY
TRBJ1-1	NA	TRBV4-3	ASSQDHGGANTEAF
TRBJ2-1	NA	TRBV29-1	SVEDPRPGSNEQF
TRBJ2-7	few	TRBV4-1	ASSHPGGDSKYEQY
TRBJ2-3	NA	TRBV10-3	AIALGDPDTQY
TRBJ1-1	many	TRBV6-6	ASSYSYSTSAQKAF
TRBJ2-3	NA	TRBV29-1	SVVGSTDTQY
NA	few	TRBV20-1	SVPTSGRREQY
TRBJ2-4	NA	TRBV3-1	ASSQDVLRGAAAKNIQY
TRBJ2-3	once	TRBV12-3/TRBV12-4	ASSRALDTQY
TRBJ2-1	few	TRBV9	ASSVASIRPDEQF